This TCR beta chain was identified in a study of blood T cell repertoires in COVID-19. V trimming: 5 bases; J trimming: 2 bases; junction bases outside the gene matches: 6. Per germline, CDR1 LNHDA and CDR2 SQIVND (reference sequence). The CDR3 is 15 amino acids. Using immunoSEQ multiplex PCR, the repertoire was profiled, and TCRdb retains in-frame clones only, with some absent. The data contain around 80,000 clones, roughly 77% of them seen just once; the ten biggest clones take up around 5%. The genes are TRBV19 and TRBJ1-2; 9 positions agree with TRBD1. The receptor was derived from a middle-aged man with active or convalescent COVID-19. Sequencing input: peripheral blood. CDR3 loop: CASSVPGQGNYGYTF. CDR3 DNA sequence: TGTGCCAGTAGTGTTCCGGGACAGGGAAACTATGGCTACACCTTC.